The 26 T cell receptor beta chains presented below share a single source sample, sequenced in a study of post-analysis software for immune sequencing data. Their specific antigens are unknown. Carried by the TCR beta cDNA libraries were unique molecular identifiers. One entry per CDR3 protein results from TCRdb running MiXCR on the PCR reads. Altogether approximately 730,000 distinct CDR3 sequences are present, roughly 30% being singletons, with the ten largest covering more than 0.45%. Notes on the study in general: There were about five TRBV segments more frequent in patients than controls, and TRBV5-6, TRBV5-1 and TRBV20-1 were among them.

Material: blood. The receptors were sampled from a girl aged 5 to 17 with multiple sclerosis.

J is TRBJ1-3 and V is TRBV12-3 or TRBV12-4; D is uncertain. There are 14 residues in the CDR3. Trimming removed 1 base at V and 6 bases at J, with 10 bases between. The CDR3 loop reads CASSLGTAENTIYF. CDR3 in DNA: TGTGCCAGCAGTTTAGGGACGGCTGAAAACACCATATATTTT.

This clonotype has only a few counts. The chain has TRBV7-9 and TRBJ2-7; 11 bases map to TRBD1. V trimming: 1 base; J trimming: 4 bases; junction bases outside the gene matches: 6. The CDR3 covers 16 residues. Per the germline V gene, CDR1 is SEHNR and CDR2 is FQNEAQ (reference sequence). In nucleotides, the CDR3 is TGTGCCAGCAGCTTAGTTTCCGGACAGGGGGCATACGAGCAGTACTTC. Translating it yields CASSLVSGQGAYEQYF.

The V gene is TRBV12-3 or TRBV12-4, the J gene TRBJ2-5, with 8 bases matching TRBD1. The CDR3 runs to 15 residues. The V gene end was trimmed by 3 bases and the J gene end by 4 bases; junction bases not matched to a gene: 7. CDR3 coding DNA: TGTGCCAGCAGTTTGCAGGGGGCAGCGGGAGAGACCCAGTACTTC. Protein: CASSLQGAAGETQYF.

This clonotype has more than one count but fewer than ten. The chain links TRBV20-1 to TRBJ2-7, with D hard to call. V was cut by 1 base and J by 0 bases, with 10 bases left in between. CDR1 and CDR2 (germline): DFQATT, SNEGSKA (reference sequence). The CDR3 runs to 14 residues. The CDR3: CSARGIWSSYEQYF. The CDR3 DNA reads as TGCAGTGCTAGAGGGATATGGAGCTCCTACGAGCAGTACTTC.

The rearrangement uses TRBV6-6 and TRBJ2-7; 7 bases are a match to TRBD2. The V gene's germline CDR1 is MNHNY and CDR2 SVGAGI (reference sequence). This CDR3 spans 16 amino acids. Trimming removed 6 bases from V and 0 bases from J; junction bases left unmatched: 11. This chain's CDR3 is CASSTRGGSSSYEQYF. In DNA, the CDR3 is TGTGCCAGCAGCACGAGGGGCGGGAGTTCCTCCTACGAGCAGTACTTC.

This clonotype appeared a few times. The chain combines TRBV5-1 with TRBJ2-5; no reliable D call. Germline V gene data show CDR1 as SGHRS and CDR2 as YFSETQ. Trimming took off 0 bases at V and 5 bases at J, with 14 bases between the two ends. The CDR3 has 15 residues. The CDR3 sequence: CASSLAAVALETQYF. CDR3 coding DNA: TGCGCCAGCAGCTTGGCGGCAGTGGCTTTGGAGACCCAGTACTTC.

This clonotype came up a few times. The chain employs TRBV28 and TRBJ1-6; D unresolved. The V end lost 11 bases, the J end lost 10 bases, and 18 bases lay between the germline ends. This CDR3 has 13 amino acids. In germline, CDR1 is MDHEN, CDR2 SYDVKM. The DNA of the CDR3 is TGTGCCGGCAACCTATATGTGAACTCACCCCTCCACTTT. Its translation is CAGNLYVNSPLHF. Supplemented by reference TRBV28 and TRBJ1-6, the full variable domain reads DVKVTQSSRYLVKRTGEKVFLECVQDMDHENMFWYRQDPGLGLRLIYFSYDVKMKEKGDIPEGYSVSREKKERFSLILESASTNQTSMYLCAGNLYVNSPLHFGNGTRLTVT.

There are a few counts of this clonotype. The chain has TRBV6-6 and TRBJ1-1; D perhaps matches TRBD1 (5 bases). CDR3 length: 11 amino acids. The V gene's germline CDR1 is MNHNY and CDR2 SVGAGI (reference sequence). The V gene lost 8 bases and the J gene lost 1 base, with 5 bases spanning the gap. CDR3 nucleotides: TGTGCCAGCCAGGGGAACACTGAAGCTTTCTTT. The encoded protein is CASQGNTEAFF.

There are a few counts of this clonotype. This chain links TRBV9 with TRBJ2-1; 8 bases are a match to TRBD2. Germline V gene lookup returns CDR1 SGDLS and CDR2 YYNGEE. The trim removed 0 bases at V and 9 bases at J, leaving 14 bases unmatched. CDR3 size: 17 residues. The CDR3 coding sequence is TGTGCCAGCAGCGTAGATATAGGAGCGGGAGTGATCCGTGAGCAGTTCTTC. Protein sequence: CASSVDIGAGVIREQFF.

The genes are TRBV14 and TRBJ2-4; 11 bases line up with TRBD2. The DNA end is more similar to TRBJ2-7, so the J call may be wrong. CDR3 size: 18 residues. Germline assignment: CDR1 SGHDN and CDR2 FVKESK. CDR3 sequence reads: CASSQESLYGTSGYEQYF. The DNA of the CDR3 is TGTGCCAGCAGCCAAGAATCCCTTTACGGGACTAGCGGCTACGAGCAGTACTTC.

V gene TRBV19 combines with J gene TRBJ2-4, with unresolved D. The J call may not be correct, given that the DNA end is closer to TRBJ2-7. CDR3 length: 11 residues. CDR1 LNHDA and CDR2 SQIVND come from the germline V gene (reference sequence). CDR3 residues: CASRSLGEQYF. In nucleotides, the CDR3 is TGTGCCAGTCGCAGCCTCGGCGAGCAGTACTTC.

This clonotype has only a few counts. The CDR3 loop is CASSEGTVNSNQPQHF. The CDR3 DNA reads TGTGCCAGCAGCGAGGGGACAGTCAATAGCAATCAGCCCCAGCATTTT. J is TRBJ1-5 and V is TRBV7-9; the match to TRBD1 covers 7 bases. Losses at the gene ends were 5 bases for V and 0 bases for J; bases not matched to a gene: 7. The CDR3 has 16 residues. Germline V gene data show CDR1 as SEHNR and CDR2 as FQNEAQ (reference sequence).

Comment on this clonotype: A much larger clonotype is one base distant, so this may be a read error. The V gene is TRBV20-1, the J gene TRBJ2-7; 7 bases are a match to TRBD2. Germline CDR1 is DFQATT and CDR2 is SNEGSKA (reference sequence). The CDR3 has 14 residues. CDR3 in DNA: TGCAGTGCTACACCGCCTAGCGGTCCTTACGGGCAGTACTTC. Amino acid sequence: CSATPPSGPYGQYF.

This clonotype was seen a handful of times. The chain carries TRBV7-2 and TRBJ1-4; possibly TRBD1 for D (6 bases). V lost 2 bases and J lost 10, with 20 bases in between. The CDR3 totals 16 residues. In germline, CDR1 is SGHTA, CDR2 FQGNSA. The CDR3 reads CASSLRGGLTLGKLFF. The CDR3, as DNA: TGTGCCAGCAGCTTAAGGGGGGGTTTGACCCTCGGAAAACTGTTTTTT. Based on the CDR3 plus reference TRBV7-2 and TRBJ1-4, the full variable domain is GAGVSQSPSNKVTEKGKDVELRCDPISGHTALYWYRQSLGQGLEFLIYFQGNSAPDKSGLPSDRFSAERTGGSVSTLTIQRTQQEDSAVYLCASSLRGGLTLGKLFFGSGTQLSVL.

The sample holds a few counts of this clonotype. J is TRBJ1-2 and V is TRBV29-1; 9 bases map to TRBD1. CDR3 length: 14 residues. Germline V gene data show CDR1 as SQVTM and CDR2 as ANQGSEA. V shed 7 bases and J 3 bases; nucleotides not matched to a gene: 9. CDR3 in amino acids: CSALRDREDYGYTF. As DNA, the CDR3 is TGCAGCGCCCTCCGGGACAGGGAAGACTATGGCTACACCTTC.

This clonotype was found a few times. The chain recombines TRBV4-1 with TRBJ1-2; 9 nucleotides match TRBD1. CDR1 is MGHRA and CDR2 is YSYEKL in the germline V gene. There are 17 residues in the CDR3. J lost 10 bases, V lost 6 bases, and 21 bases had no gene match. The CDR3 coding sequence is TGCGCCAGCAGTCATTCTCTGACCGGGACAGGGCCGTATCCCTACACCTTC. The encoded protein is CASSHSLTGTGPYPYTF.

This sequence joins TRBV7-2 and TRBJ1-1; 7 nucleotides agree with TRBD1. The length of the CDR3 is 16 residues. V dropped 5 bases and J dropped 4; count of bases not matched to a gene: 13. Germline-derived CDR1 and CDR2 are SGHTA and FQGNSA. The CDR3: CASSIRQGPLATEAFF. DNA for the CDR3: TGTGCCAGCAGCATACGACAGGGCCCTCTTGCCACTGAAGCTTTCTTT.

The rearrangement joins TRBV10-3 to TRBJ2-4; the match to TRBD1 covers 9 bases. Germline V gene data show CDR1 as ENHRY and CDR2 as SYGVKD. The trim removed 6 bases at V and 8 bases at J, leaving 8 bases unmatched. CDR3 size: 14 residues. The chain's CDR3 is CAISSRQGEDIQYF. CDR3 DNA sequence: TGTGCCATCAGCTCCCGACAGGGGGAGGACATTCAGTACTTC.

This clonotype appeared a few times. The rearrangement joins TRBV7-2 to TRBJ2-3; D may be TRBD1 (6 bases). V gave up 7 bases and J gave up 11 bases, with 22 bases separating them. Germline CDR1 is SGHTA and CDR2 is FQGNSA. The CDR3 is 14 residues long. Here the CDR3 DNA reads TGTGCCAGCATCACCGCAGGGGCGGGCGGTGTGCAGTATTTT. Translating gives CASITAGAGGVQYF.

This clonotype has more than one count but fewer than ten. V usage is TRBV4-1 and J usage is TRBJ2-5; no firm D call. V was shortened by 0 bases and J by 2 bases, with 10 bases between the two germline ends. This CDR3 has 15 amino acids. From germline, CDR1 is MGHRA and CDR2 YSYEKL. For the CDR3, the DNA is TGCGCCAGCAGCCAAGATTTCGGGTCACAAGAGACCCAGTACTTC. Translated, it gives CASSQDFGSQETQYF.

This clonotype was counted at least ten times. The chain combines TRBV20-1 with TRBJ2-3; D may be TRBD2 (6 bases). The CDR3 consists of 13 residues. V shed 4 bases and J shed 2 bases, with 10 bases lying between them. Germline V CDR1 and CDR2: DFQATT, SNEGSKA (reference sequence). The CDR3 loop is CSATPSDTDTQYF. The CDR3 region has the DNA TGCAGTGCTACGCCTAGCGACACAGATACGCAGTATTTT.

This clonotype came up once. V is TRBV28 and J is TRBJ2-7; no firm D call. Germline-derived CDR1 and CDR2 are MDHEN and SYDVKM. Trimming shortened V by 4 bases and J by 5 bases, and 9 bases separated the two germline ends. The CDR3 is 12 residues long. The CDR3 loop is CASSSSGHEQYF. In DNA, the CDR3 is TGTGCCAGCAGTTCCTCGGGCCACGAGCAGTACTTC. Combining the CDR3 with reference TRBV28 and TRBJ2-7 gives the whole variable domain DVKVTQSSRYLVKRTGEKVFLECVQDMDHENMFWYRQDPGLGLRLIYFSYDVKMKEKGDIPEGYSVSREKKERFSLILESASTNQTSMYLCASSSSGHEQYFGPGTRLTVT.

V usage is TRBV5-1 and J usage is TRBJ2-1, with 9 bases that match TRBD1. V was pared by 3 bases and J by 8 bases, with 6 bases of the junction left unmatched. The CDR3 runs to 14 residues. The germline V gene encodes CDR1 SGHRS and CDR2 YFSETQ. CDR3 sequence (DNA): TGCGCCAGCAGCTCCAAACAGGGGGCGCATGAGCAGTTCTTC. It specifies CASSSKQGAHEQFF. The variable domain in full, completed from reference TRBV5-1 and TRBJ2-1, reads KAGVTQTPRYLIKTRGQQVTLSCSPISGHRSVSWYQQTPGQGLQFLFEYFSETQRNKGNFPGRFSGRQFSNSRSEMNVSTLELGDSALYLCASSSKQGAHEQFFGPGTRLTVL.

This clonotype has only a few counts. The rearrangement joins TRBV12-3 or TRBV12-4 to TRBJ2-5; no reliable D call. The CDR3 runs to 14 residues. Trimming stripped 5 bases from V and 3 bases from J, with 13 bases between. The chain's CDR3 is CASSLRPVKETQYF. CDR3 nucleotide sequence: TGTGCCAGCAGTCTCCGTCCGGTCAAAGAGACCCAGTACTTC.

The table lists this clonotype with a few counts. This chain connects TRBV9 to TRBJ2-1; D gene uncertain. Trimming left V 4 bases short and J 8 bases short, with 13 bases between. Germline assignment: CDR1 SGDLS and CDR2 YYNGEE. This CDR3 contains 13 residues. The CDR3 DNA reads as TGTGCCAGCAGCCCCTCTGACTGGGATGAGCAGTTCTTC. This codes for CASSPSDWDEQFF.

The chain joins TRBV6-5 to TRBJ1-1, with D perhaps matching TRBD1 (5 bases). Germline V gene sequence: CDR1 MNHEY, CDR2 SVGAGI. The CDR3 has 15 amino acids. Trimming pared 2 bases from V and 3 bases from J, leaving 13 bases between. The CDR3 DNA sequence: TGTGCCAGCAGTTACGGGGTCAGGGAGCACACTGAAGCTTTCTTT. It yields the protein CASSYGVREHTEAFF.